This T cell receptor (beta chain) was identified in a study of blood T cell repertoires in COVID-19. Overall study context: Acute and convalescent COVID-19 samples came from the United States, Italy and Spain. The analysed material was cDNA or gDNA that came from T cells, B-cell-depleted T cells, or PBMCs.

Germline V lookup: CDR1 SGHVS, CDR2 FQNEAQ. J gave up 9 bases and V 4 bases, and 15 bases lay outside the gene matches. The CDR3 has 18 amino acids. The assay was immunoSEQ multiplex PCR, and TCRdb's table has in-frame clones only and misses some. This sample carries 150,000 to 200,000 clones, over 75% of them seen once, and the ten largest clones take over 10%. The sequenced material came from peripheral blood. The clonotype was recovered from a man aged 65 to 85 who had recovered from COVID-19. The V and J genes are TRBV7-8 and TRBJ2-1; 13 bases agree with TRBD2. CDR3 in amino acids: CASSSTGGTSGTLREQFF. CDR3 DNA: TGTGCCAGCAGCTCGACAGGAGGGACTAGCGGGACCCTACGTGAGCAGTTCTTC. The variable domain in full, with the rest retrieved from reference TRBV7-8 and TRBJ2-1, is GAGVSQSPRYKVAKRGQDVALRCDPISGHVSLFWYQQALGQGPEFLTYFQNEAQLDKSGLPSDRFFAERPEGSVSTLKIQRTQQEDSAVYLCASSSTGGTSGTLREQFFGPGTRLTVL.